This passage covers 28 T cell receptor beta chains from one sample sequenced in a study of OX40 agonist ivuxolimab in advanced cancers. The data were produced by immunoSEQ multiplex PCR, yet TCRdb's version contains in-frame clones alone and is incomplete. The sample holds 100,000 to 130,000 clones, 75% to 95% seen once. The starting material was CD4+ or CD8+ T cells sorted from blood, obtained in a trial of the OX40 agonist ivuxolimab. All receptors derive from an adult with an advanced solid tumor such as melanoma, head and neck, liver or kidney cancer.

This chain joins TRBV6-6 and TRBJ2-3; perhaps D is TRBD1 or TRBD2 (5 bases each). This CDR3 contains 14 residues. V was cut by 0 bases and J by 8 bases, with 12 bases left in between. Germline CDR1 and CDR2: MNHNY and SVGAGI (reference sequence). CDR3 DNA: TGTGCCAGCAGTTACTCGGGGGTAGCCGCTACGCAGTATTTT. It translates to CASSYSGVAATQYF.

The rearrangement links TRBV5-1 to TRBJ1-2, with D possibly TRBD1 on 6 matching bases. CDR3 length equals 17 residues. V shed 5 bases and J shed 5 bases, with 25 bases lying between them. The germline gives CDR1 SGHRS, CDR2 YFSETQ. The DNA of the CDR3 is TGCGCCAGCAGAGCGGGGGCAGGACACCTTCGGACGTATGGCTACACCTTC. This encodes CASRAGAGHLRTYGYTF.

The chain links TRBV11-1 to TRBJ2-7, with D tentatively TRBD1 (6 bases). The CDR3 runs to 13 residues. Between the trimmed V and J ends, which lost 2 bases and 4 bases, there was a span of 9 bases. Germline V gene lookup returns CDR1 SGHAT and CDR2 FQDESV (reference sequence). The DNA for the CDR3 is TGTGCCAGCAGCTTATTGGGGGCTTACGAGCAGTACTTC. As protein: CASSLLGAYEQYF.

This chain links TRBV6-5 with TRBJ1-6; 12 bases match TRBD1. V trimming: 4 bases; J trimming: 10 bases; junction bases outside the gene matches: 2. This CDR3 contains 14 residues. Germline V gene data show CDR1 as MNHEY and CDR2 as SVGAGI. The CDR3 reads CASSSGTGGSPLHF. The CDR3 DNA is TGTGCCAGCAGTTCCGGGACAGGGGGCTCACCCCTCCACTTT.

Points on this clone: Sequence at one end of the junction differs from germline and may be a read error. The chain joins TRBV5-1 to TRBJ1-2; D call uncertain. The CDR3 has 12 amino acids. From germline, CDR1 is SGHRS and CDR2 YFSETQ. In DNA form, the CDR3 reads TGTGCCAGCAGCTCTGGTGGGTTTGGCTACACCTTC. Amino acid sequence: CASSSGGFGYTF.

The J gene is TRBJ2-7, the V gene TRBV5-4; 10 bases are a match to TRBD1. The CDR3 is 16 residues long. Germline V gene lookup returns CDR1 SGHNT and CDR2 YYREEE (reference sequence). The junction had 5 bases not matched to a gene; V was cut back by 0 bases and J by 2 bases. CDR3 loop: CASSLGGDRGTYEQYF. The CDR3 DNA follows: TGTGCCAGCAGCTTGGGCGGGGACAGGGGTACCTACGAGCAGTACTTC.

The CDR3: CASSPISGELFF. In nucleotides, the CDR3 is TGTGCCAGCTCACCAATTTCTGGGGAGCTGTTTTTT. V gene TRBV18 combines with J gene TRBJ2-2, with D unresolved. The CDR3 contains 12 residues. Germline lookup yields CDR1 KGHSH and CDR2 LQKENI. The V gene lost 2 bases and the J gene lost 8 bases, with 6 bases spanning the gap.

The rearrangement uses TRBV30 and TRBJ1-2, with D unresolved. The CDR3 runs 12 residues. Germline V gives CDR1 GTSNPN, CDR2 SVGIG (reference sequence). V was cut by 2 bases and J by 5 bases, with 9 bases left in between. The CDR3 sequence: CAWSSEGYGYTF. In DNA, the CDR3 is TGTGCCTGGAGTTCCGAAGGTTATGGCTACACCTTC.

This chain links TRBV7-6 with TRBJ1-6; a possible D gene is TRBD1 (5 bases). V was pared by 10 bases and J by 4 bases, with 14 bases between. CDR3 length: 14 amino acids. Per germline, CDR1 SGHVS and CDR2 FNYEAQ. CDR3 bases: TGTGCCACGCGGGTTGGGGCGTATAATTCACCCCTCCACTTT. Its translation: CATRVGAYNSPLHF.

This sequence joins TRBV7-8 and TRBJ2-7; 10 bases fit TRBD1. Germline values: CDR1 SGHVS, CDR2 FQNEAQ. The CDR3 extends over 16 amino acids. The J segment lost 1 base and the V segment lost 3 bases, leaving 6 bases of the junction unmatched. The CDR3: CASSFRDRGPSYEQYF. Written as DNA, the CDR3 is TGTGCCAGCAGCTTCCGGGACAGGGGCCCTTCCTACGAGCAGTACTTC.

The genes are TRBV6-5 and TRBJ1-2; D remains unclear. The germline V and J ends were trimmed by 9 bases and 8 bases, with 16 bases remaining between them. The CDR3 sequence is 12 residues long. Per germline, CDR1 MNHEY and CDR2 SVGAGI. CDR3 in DNA: TGTGCCAGTATAGACACTGTACGGGGCTACACCTTC. Amino acid sequence: CASIDTVRGYTF.

J is TRBJ2-1 and V is TRBV5-1; 10 bases fit TRBD2. The CDR3 contains 15 residues. The V segment lost 3 bases and the J segment 5 bases; nucleotides outside the gene matches: 5. Germline V gene sequence: CDR1 SGHRS, CDR2 YFSETQ. CDR3 coding DNA: TGCGCCAGCAGCTCCGGACTAGCGGCAAACAATGAGCAGTTCTTC. It translates to CASSSGLAANNEQFF.

The CDR3 sequence is CASSEGRTYEQYF. The CDR3 nucleotides read TGCGCCAGCAGTGAAGGAAGGACCTACGAGCAGTACTTC. The chain employs TRBV10-2 and TRBJ2-7; the D is unclear. Per germline, CDR1 WSHSY and CDR2 SAAADI. This CDR3 region has 13 residues. Trimming removed 3 bases from V and 2 bases from J, with 8 bases in between.

This chain links TRBV7-3 with TRBJ2-2, with 14 nucleotides matching TRBD2. Trimming took 3 bases from V and 7 from J; bases not matched to a gene: 7. The CDR3 is 17 amino acids. Looked up from germline, CDR1 is SGHTA and CDR2 is FQGTGA. The CDR3 is CASSLGLAGVAIGELFF. CDR3 nucleotides: TGTGCCAGCAGCTTGGGACTAGCGGGGGTCGCGATCGGGGAGCTGTTTTTT.

This chain uses TRBV5-1 with TRBJ2-3, with TRBD1 as a possible D gene (6 bases). The germline V gene has CDR1 SGHRS and CDR2 YFSETQ. V gave up 1 base and J gave up 3 bases, with 6 bases separating them. This CDR3 contains 13 residues. The CDR3 is CASSLQGTDTQYF. The CDR3 DNA is TGCGCCAGCAGCTTGCAGGGGACAGATACGCAGTATTTT. Drawing the rest from reference TRBV5-1 and TRBJ2-3, the complete variable domain is KAGVTQTPRYLIKTRGQQVTLSCSPISGHRSVSWYQQTPGQGLQFLFEYFSETQRNKGNFPGRFSGRQFSNSRSEMNVSTLELGDSALYLCASSLQGTDTQYFGPGTRLTVL.

The genes are TRBV7-3 and TRBJ1-1, with D unclear. Trimming shortened V by 2 bases and J by 3 bases, and 7 bases separated the two germline ends. CDR3 length: 13 amino acids. Germline V CDR1 and CDR2: SGHTA, FQGTGA. CDR3 loop: CASSLSLDTEAFF. DNA of the CDR3: TGTGCCAGCAGCTTATCGCTGGACACTGAAGCTTTCTTT.

This rearrangement joins TRBV11-2 to TRBJ2-5, with D unresolved. The V gene's germline CDR1 is SGHAT and CDR2 FQNNGV. The CDR3 is 15 amino acids. Trimming took off 1 base at V and 1 base at J, with 10 bases between the two ends. CDR3 DNA: TGTGCCAGCAGCTTAGGAACGAGGAGCCAAGAGACCCAGTACTTC. Translation: CASSLGTRSQETQYF.

The chain uses TRBV9 and TRBJ1-4; 7 bases fit TRBD1. Germline CDR1 and CDR2: SGDLS and YYNGEE. This CDR3 is built from 16 residues. V was clipped by 3 bases and J by 5 bases; unmatched bases: 10. This CDR3 is CASSEGTDSWNEKLFF. The CDR3 DNA sequence: TGTGCCAGCAGCGAGGGGACAGACAGCTGGAATGAAAAACTGTTTTTT. Using reference TRBV9 and TRBJ1-4 for the parts outside the CDR3, the full variable domain is DSGVTQTPKHLITATGQRVTLRCSPRSGDLSVYWYQQSLDQGLQFLIQYYNGEERAKGNILERFSAQQFPDLHSELNLSSLELGDSALYFCASSEGTDSWNEKLFFGSGTQLSVL.

V usage is TRBV9 and J usage is TRBJ2-1, with TRBD2 identical over 11 bases. The V and J ends lost 3 bases and 3 bases, in that order; junction bases with no gene match: 2. Germline V CDR1 and CDR2: SGDLS, YYNGEE. This CDR3 has 15 residues. The DNA of the CDR3 is TGTGCCAGCAGCGGGACTAGCGGGTTCTACAATGAGCAGTTCTTC. Translation: CASSGTSGFYNEQFF. Full variable domain (rest looked up from reference TRBV9 and TRBJ2-1): DSGVTQTPKHLITATGQRVTLRCSPRSGDLSVYWYQQSLDQGLQFLIQYYNGEERAKGNILERFSAQQFPDLHSELNLSSLELGDSALYFCASSGTSGFYNEQFFGPGTRLTVL.

This sequence joins TRBV28 and TRBJ1-5; D is possibly TRBD1 (5 bases). Germline V gene data show CDR1 as MDHEN and CDR2 as SYDVKM. Trimming pared 9 bases from V and 3 bases from J, leaving 15 bases between. This CDR3 is 14 amino acids long. The CDR3: CASGQGGPNQPQHF. The CDR3 DNA is TGTGCCAGTGGGCAGGGCGGCCCCAATCAGCCCCAGCATTTT.

The chain has TRBV2 and TRBJ1-6, with D possibly matching TRBD1 (5 bases). The CDR3 length is 13 residues. Germline CDR1 SNHLY, CDR2 FYNNEI. V was clipped by 6 bases and J by 7 bases, with 10 bases between them. This CDR3 reads CASRGTANSPLHF. In DNA, the CDR3 is TGTGCCAGCAGAGGGACGGCGAATTCACCCCTCCACTTT. Using reference TRBV2 and TRBJ1-6 for the parts outside the CDR3, the full variable domain is EPEVTQTPSHQVTQMGQEVILRCVPISNHLYFYWYRQILGQKVEFLVSFYNNEISEKSEIFDDQFSVERPDGSNFTLKIRSTKLEDSAMYFCASRGTANSPLHFGNGTRLTVT.

The V gene is TRBV7-8, the J gene TRBJ1-1; D is unclear. Per germline, CDR1 SGHVS and CDR2 FQNEAQ. Trimming took 5 bases from V and 0 from J, leaving 7 bases between them. This CDR3 is 13 amino acids long. CDR3 nucleotides: TGTGCCAGCAGCACATCTTTGAACACTGAAGCTTTCTTT. It translates to CASSTSLNTEAFF. The variable domain in full, completed from reference TRBV7-8 and TRBJ1-1, reads GAGVSQSPRYKVAKRGQDVALRCDPISGHVSLFWYQQALGQGPEFLTYFQNEAQLDKSGLPSDRFFAERPEGSVSTLKIQRTQQEDSAVYLCASSTSLNTEAFFGQGTRLTVV.

V usage is TRBV5-1 and J usage is TRBJ2-7, with 7 bases that match TRBD2. The CDR3 length is 15 residues. Germline values: CDR1 SGHRS, CDR2 YFSETQ. V dropped 0 bases and J dropped 2; count of bases not matched to a gene: 5. CDR3: CASSLALAETYEQYF. CDR3 coding DNA: TGCGCCAGCAGCTTGGCGCTAGCGGAAACCTACGAGCAGTACTTC.

The rearrangement uses TRBV5-1 and TRBJ2-7; TRBD1 matches 9 bases. The length of the CDR3 is 16 residues. J lost 1 base, V lost 3 bases, and 8 bases had no gene match. Germline assignment: CDR1 SGHRS and CDR2 YFSETQ. The CDR3 spells CASSSIPGQGSYEQYF. The CDR3 bases are TGCGCCAGCAGCTCGATCCCGGGACAGGGTTCCTACGAGCAGTACTTC.

The chain joins TRBV11-1 to TRBJ2-6; TRBD1 agrees at 10 bases. The CDR3 is 17 amino acids. Per germline, CDR1 SGHAT and CDR2 FQDESV (reference sequence). J was trimmed by 2 bases and V by 7 bases; bases with no gene match: 8. This CDR3 is CASTMTGGAAGANVLTF. CDR3 bases: TGTGCCAGCACCATGACAGGGGGCGCAGCTGGGGCCAACGTCCTGACTTTC.

V gene TRBV2 combines with J gene TRBJ1-5; TRBD1 matches at 8 bases. With 4 bases clipped from V and 2 bases from J, the junction kept 7 bases outside the gene matches. This CDR3 has 16 residues. Germline V lookup: CDR1 SNHLY, CDR2 FYNNEI. This CDR3 reads CASSARQGTGNQPQHF. The CDR3 nucleotides are TGTGCCAGCAGTGCCCGACAGGGGACAGGCAATCAGCCCCAGCATTTT.

This rearrangement joins TRBV5-1 to TRBJ2-7; D remains ambiguous. CDR1 is SGHRS and CDR2 is YFSETQ in the germline V gene. This CDR3 comprises 14 residues. V was cut by 3 bases and J by 5 bases, with 15 bases left in between. The CDR3 loop is CASSWKAAIHEQYF. Here the CDR3 DNA reads TGCGCCAGCAGCTGGAAGGCGGCAATCCACGAGCAGTACTTC.

The rearrangement uses TRBV7-9 and TRBJ2-7; 7 bases are shared with TRBD1. This CDR3 has 14 amino acids. The V and J ends lost 3 bases and 7 bases, in that order; junction bases with no gene match: 9. Germline V gives CDR1 SEHNR, CDR2 FQNEAQ (reference sequence). The CDR3 DNA reads as TGTGCCAGCAGCTTCCAAGGACAGGCTATAGAGCAGTACTTC. Its translation is CASSFQGQAIEQYF.